Each of the 16 T cell receptor beta chains below was sequenced from the same sample in a study of T cells after somatic rescue of genetic block. Some clones are missing from TCRdb's copy, which holds only in-frame ones; the method was immunoSEQ multiplex PCR. Here the sample spans 65,000 to 70,000 clones, about 92% being singletons. Sequenced: peripheral blood mononuclear cells (PBMCs). The receptor set was obtained from a man aged 40-50 years.

The chain joins TRBV10-3 to TRBJ2-7, with 11 bases matching TRBD2. CDR3 length equals 17 residues. The V and J ends lost 2 bases and 9 bases, in that order; junction bases with no gene match: 15. Germline lookup yields CDR1 ENHRY and CDR2 SYGVKD. The DNA for the CDR3 is TGTGCCATCAGTGAGGGGACTAGCGGAACCCCCGGAGGAGGGCAGTACTTC. This encodes CAISEGTSGTPGGGQYF.

This chain joins TRBV27 and TRBJ1-1; no firm D call. V was clipped by 3 bases and J by 10 bases, with 18 bases between them. CDR3 length equals 14 residues. The germline V gene has CDR1 MNHEY and CDR2 SMNVEV (reference sequence). Here the CDR3 DNA reads TGTGCCAGCAGTTTTTCGGCAGGCAGATTTGGAGCTTTCTTT. Translating it yields CASSFSAGRFGAFF.

This sequence joins TRBV2 and TRBJ1-2; D ambiguous. This CDR3 has 13 residues. V dropped 6 bases and J dropped 8 bases, with 16 bases sitting between them. Per the germline V gene, CDR1 is SNHLY and CDR2 is FYNNEI. CDR3 in DNA: TGTGCCAGCAGCGAGTTATATCATAGAGGCTACACCTTC. Encoded protein: CASSELYHRGYTF. The full variable domain, its missing parts supplied by reference TRBV2 and TRBJ1-2, is EPEVTQTPSHQVTQMGQEVILRCVPISNHLYFYWYRQILGQKVEFLVSFYNNEISEKSEIFDDQFSVERPDGSNFTLKIRSTKLEDSAMYFCASSELYHRGYTFGSGTRLTVV.

The chain employs TRBV19 and TRBJ2-6, with unresolved D. V lost 7 bases and J 3 bases, leaving 7 bases between the germline ends. This CDR3 comprises 13 residues. Germline lookup yields CDR1 LNHDA and CDR2 SQIVND (reference sequence). The chain's CDR3 is CASTVLGANVLTF. In nucleotides, the CDR3 is TGTGCCAGTACGGTTCTTGGGGCCAACGTCCTGACTTTC. The full variable domain, rest sourced from reference TRBV19 and TRBJ2-6, is DGGITQSPKYLFRKEGQNVTLSCEQNLNHDAMYWYRQDPGQGLRLIYYSQIVNDFQKGDIAEGYSVSREKKESFPLTVTSAQKNPTAFYLCASTVLGANVLTFGAGSRLTVL.

The V call is TRBV5-1, the J call TRBJ2-5, with D possibly TRBD2 on 5 matching bases. V was pared by 5 bases and J by 1 base, with 15 bases between. Germline CDR1 and CDR2: SGHRS and YFSETQ. The length of the CDR3 is 15 residues. The CDR3 bases are TGCGCCAGCAGTCAAAGCCCAGGAGGCCAAGAGACCCAGTACTTC. Translated: CASSQSPGGQETQYF. Together with reference TRBV5-1 and TRBJ2-5, the CDR3 gives the full variable domain: KAGVTQTPRYLIKTRGQQVTLSCSPISGHRSVSWYQQTPGQGLQFLFEYFSETQRNKGNFPGRFSGRQFSNSRSEMNVSTLELGDSALYLCASSQSPGGQETQYFGPGTRLLVL.

CDR3: CSAAQTDSYYEQYF. In DNA form, the CDR3 reads TGCAGCGCCGCCCAGACCGACAGCTACTACGAGCAGTACTTC. The rearrangement joins TRBV29-1 to TRBJ2-7, with TRBD1 as a possible D gene (5 bases). The CDR3 consists of 14 residues. Trimming removed 7 bases at V and 3 bases at J, with 19 bases between. The germline V gene has CDR1 SQVTM and CDR2 ANQGSEA.

The chain couples TRBV5-1 to TRBJ2-1; 12 nucleotides agree with TRBD2. The V and J ends lost 7 bases and 8 bases, in that order; junction bases with no gene match: 13. This CDR3 contains 16 residues. CDR1 and CDR2 (germline): SGHRS, YFSETQ. In nucleotides, the CDR3 is TGCGCCAGCTTTCGACTAGCGGGAGTGGGTGCCCATGAGCAGTTCTTC. This translates into CASFRLAGVGAHEQFF.

This clone was recorded once. The chain joins TRBV19 to TRBJ1-5; D gene uncertain. Germline V gene lookup returns CDR1 LNHDA and CDR2 SQIVND (reference sequence). Between the trimmed V and J ends, which lost 3 bases and 7 bases, there was a span of 7 bases. The CDR3 sequence is 12 residues long. The DNA for the CDR3 is TGTGCCAGTAGTATCCCTCGCCAGCCCCAGCATTTT. Translation: CASSIPRQPQHF.

The J gene is TRBJ2-5, the V gene TRBV11-2; 8 bases map to TRBD2. This CDR3 contains 14 residues. Germline V CDR1 and CDR2: SGHAT, FQNNGV. V lost 6 bases to trimming and J lost 2 bases; unmatched junction nucleotides: 5. CDR3 loop: CASSRGRLQETQYF. The CDR3 DNA reads as TGTGCCAGCAGTCGCGGGAGGCTTCAAGAGACCCAGTACTTC.

This chain uses TRBV7-6 with TRBJ2-3, with 8 bases that match TRBD2. Germline V gene lookup returns CDR1 SGHVS and CDR2 FNYEAQ. V lost 5 bases and J lost 4; bases outside the gene matches: 2. The CDR3 length is 13 residues. The chain's CDR3 is CASSGLAPDTQYF. As DNA, the CDR3 is TGTGCCAGCAGCGGACTAGCCCCAGATACGCAGTATTTT.

This chain joins TRBV15 and TRBJ2-3; 14 bases line up with TRBD2. The V segment lost 3 bases and the J segment 1 base; nucleotides outside the gene matches: 6. Germline V gene data show CDR1 as LNHNV and CDR2 as YYDKDF (reference sequence). This CDR3 is built from 18 residues. The CDR3 DNA reads TGTGCCACCAGCAGGACTAGCGGGAGGGCCCCTGGCACAGATACGCAGTATTTT. Its translation: CATSRTSGRAPGTDTQYF.

The chain combines TRBV28 with TRBJ1-5, with TRBD1 matching 8 bases. The CDR3 consists of 13 residues. V gave up 6 bases and J gave up 7 bases; unmatched junction bases: 5. CDR1 and CDR2 from the germline V gene are MDHEN and SYDVKM. The CDR3 sequence: CASRTGAGQPQHF. CDR3 in DNA: TGTGCCAGCAGGACAGGGGCCGGACAGCCCCAGCATTTT.

This clone was detected only a few times. The J gene is TRBJ1-5, the V gene TRBV6-5; D unclear. This CDR3 has 15 amino acids. Trimming cost V 8 bases and J 2 bases, with 16 bases left between them. Germline CDR1 is MNHEY and CDR2 is SVGAGI. The CDR3 coding sequence is TGTGCCAGCCAGGCAGGCGGGTCGCGCAATCAGCCCCAGCATTTT. This codes for CASQAGGSRNQPQHF.

The chain links TRBV9 to TRBJ2-3, with D uncertain. CDR3 size: 16 residues. Germline V CDR1 and CDR2: SGDLS, YYNGEE. Deletions cut 3 bases from V and 2 bases from J, with 16 bases between. This chain's CDR3 is CASSARHKLYTDTQYF. In DNA form, the CDR3 reads TGTGCCAGCAGCGCCCGTCACAAGTTATACACAGATACGCAGTATTTT.

This sequence joins TRBV18 and TRBJ2-1; D perhaps matches TRBD2 (5 bases). CDR3 size: 15 residues. V was trimmed by 3 bases and J by 0 bases, leaving 9 bases between them. The germline CDR1 and CDR2 sequences are KGHSH and LQKENI. The CDR3: CASSPSEGSYNEQFF. The CDR3 DNA reads as TGTGCCAGCTCACCGTCAGAGGGCTCCTACAATGAGCAGTTCTTC.

The V call is TRBV15, the J call TRBJ2-5; 7 bases line up with TRBD2. J lost 2 bases, V lost 8 bases, and 5 bases had no gene match. CDR3 length: 13 residues. The germline CDR1 and CDR2 sequences are LNHNV and YYDKDF (reference sequence). The CDR3 region is CATQAGLQETQYF. CDR3 sequence (DNA): TGTGCCACCCAAGCGGGACTTCAAGAGACCCAGTACTTC.